The entry below gives a single T cell receptor (beta chain) sequence along with its context. The data originate from a study of T cell responses to AZD1222 COVID-19 vaccine. CDR1 and CDR2 from the germline V gene are LGHDT and YNNKEL (reference sequence). Trimming removed 4 bases at V and 2 bases at J, with 5 bases between. This CDR3 comprises 12 residues. Assay used: immunoSEQ multiplex PCR; TCRdb lists only in-frame clones, some missing. Of over 100,000 clones listed, 84% are singletons. This receptor was identified in an adult in good health. The sample was peripheral blood, taken on day 0 of AZD1222 vaccination. The chain uses TRBV3-1 (or the pseudogene TRBV3-2) and TRBJ1-1, with D possibly being TRBD1 (5 bases). CDR3 DNA sequence: TGTGCCAGCAGCCGGGACAACACTGAAGCTTTCTTT. Its translation: CASSRDNTEAFF.